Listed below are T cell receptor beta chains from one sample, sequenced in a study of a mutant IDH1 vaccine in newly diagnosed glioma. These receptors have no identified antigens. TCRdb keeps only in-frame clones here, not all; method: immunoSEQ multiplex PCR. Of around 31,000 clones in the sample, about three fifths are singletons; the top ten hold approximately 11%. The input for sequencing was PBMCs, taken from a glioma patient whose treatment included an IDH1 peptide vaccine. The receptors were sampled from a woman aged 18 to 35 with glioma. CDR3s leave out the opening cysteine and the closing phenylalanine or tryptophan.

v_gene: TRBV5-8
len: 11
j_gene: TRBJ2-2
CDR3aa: ASSPLASGGLF

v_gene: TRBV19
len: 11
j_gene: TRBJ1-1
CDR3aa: ASSMVGGTEAF

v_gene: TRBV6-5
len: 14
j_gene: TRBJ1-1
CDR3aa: ASSYTKDRANTEAF

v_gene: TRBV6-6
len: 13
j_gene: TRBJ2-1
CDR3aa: ASTPDGLTHNEQF

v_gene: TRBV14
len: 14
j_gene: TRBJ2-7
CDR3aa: ASSRGLAGLSYEQY

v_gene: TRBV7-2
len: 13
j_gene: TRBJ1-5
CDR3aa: ASSLTDRGNQPQH

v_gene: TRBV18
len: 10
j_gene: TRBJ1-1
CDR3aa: ASDGMNTEAF

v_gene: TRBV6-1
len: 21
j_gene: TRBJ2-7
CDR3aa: ASSERVLWEGLIGQPSSYEQY

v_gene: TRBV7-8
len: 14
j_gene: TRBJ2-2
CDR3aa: ASSLRFRGLPGELF

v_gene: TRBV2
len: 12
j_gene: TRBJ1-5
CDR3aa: ASSSEGGDQPQH

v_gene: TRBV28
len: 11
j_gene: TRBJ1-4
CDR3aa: ASRTGVEEKLF

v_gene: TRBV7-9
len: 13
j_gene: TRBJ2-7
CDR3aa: ASSQVVTGSYEQY

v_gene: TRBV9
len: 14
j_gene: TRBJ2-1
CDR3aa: ANTTGSSKSYNEQF

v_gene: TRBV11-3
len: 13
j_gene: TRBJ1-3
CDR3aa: ASSLAPLSGNTIY

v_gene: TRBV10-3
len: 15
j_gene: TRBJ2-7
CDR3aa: AISGQGETDPSYEQY

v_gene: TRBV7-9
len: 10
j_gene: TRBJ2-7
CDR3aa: ASSLVDNREY

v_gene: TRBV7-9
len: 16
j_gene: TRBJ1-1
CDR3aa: ASSPRQISLTGDAEAF

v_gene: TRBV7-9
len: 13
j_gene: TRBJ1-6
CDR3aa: ASSPDRGVNSPLH

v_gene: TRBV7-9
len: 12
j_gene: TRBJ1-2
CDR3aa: ASSLEGVLYGYT

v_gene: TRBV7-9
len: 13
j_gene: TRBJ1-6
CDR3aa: ASSSPVGLNSPLH

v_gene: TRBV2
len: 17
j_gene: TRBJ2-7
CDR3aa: ASRGLTSGGTWNLYEQY

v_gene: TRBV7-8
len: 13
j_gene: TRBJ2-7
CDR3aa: ASSIGQGPSYEQY

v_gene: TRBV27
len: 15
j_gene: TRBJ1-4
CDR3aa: ASTRTGTVATNEKLF